One and the same sample provided the 14 T cell receptor beta chains below, sequenced in a study of regulatory T cells in long-lasting Graves disease. Both iRepertoire HTBI primers and Arm-PCR of CDR3 regions were used to build the TCR beta libraries. In TCRdb, the multiplex PCR reads were re-called with MiXCR into one record per CDR3 protein. The data show a few hundred thousand distinct CDR3 sequences, under 20% seen once. Time point denoted: newly diagnosed GD, antithyroid drugs for less than 3 months. RNA isolated from PBMCs was used to make the TCR library. The same data also contributed to another study, on T cells in Graves' hyperthyroidism and ophthalmopathy.

The material was peripheral blood mononuclear cells (PBMCs), obtained at new diagnosis, from a patient treated with antithyroid drugs. All receptors come from a woman under 30 with Graves disease.

The sample holds many counts of this clonotype. The chain uses TRBV30 and TRBJ1-1, with TRBD1 matching over 8 bases. CDR1 and CDR2 (germline): GTSNPN, SVGIG (reference sequence). CDR3 length equals 13 residues. J lost 4 bases, V lost 2 bases, and 3 bases had no gene match. For the CDR3, the DNA is TGTGCCTGGAGTTGGCAGGGGGCCACTGAAGCTTTCTTT. Amino acids: CAWSWQGATEAFF. Filled out from reference TRBV30 and TRBJ1-1, the complete variable domain reads SQTIHQWPATLVQPVGSPLSLECTVEGTSNPNLYWYRQAAGRGLQLLFYSVGIGQISSEVPQNLSASRPQDRQFILSSKKLLLSDSGFYLCAWSWQGATEAFFGQGTRLTVV.

This clonotype was found many times. The gene calls are TRBV18 and TRBJ1-3; no reliable D call. The CDR3 sequence is 16 residues long. Germline V gene sequence: CDR1 KGHSH, CDR2 LQKENI. V lost 0 bases to trimming and J lost 0 bases, with 9 bases between them. CDR3 coding DNA: TGTGCCAGCTCACCACCAGGACGGAGCTCTGGAAACACCATATATTTT. The encoded protein is CASSPPGRSSGNTIYF. The variable domain in full, with the rest retrieved from reference TRBV18 and TRBJ1-3, is NAGVMQNPRHLVRRRGQEARLRCSPMKGHSHVYWYRQLPEEGLKFMVYLQKENIIDESGMPKERFSAEFPKEGPSILRIQQVVRGDSAAYFCASSPPGRSSGNTIYFGEGSWLTVV.

The CDR3: CASSAPGQGVHGELFF. In nucleotides, the CDR3 is TGTGCCAGCTCAGCACCGGGACAGGGGGTACACGGGGAGCTGTTTTTT. The chain combines TRBV27 with TRBJ2-2; TRBD1 matches 11 bases. The CDR3 consists of 16 residues. V shed 8 bases, J shed 7 bases, and the junction held 12 bases outside the gene matches. Germline values: CDR1 MNHEY, CDR2 SMNVEV (reference sequence).

This clonotype was detected many times. This rearrangement joins TRBV2 to TRBJ2-7; 9 nucleotides align to TRBD2. V shed 8 bases and J 3 bases; nucleotides not matched to a gene: 5. The CDR3 has 13 residues. Germline loops: CDR1 SNHLY, CDR2 FYNNEI. The CDR3 sequence: CASGVAGVYEQYF. The CDR3, as DNA: TGTGCCAGCGGCGTAGCGGGGGTCTACGAGCAGTACTTC.

This clonotype was picked up a small number of times. This sequence joins TRBV9 and TRBJ2-5; weak D call: TRBD2 (7 bases). The germline CDR1 and CDR2 sequences are SGDLS and YYNGEE. This CDR3 spans 17 amino acids. The V gene lost 3 bases and the J gene lost 7 bases, with 25 bases spanning the gap. The DNA of the CDR3 is TGTGCCAGCAGCGAGGGGGGGGCTAGCTCATACCAGGGGACCCAGTACTTC. Translating gives CASSEGGASSYQGTQYF.

At least ten counts were recorded for this clonotype. The chain recombines TRBV2 with TRBJ1-3, with D uncertain. The CDR3 extends over 14 amino acids. Germline V gene sequence: CDR1 SNHLY, CDR2 FYNNEI. Trimming took 4 bases from V and 4 from J, leaving 11 bases between them. As DNA, the CDR3 is TGTGCCAGCAGTGTACGGGGTTCAGGAAACACCATATATTTT. It specifies CASSVRGSGNTIYF.

This clonotype was recorded at least ten times. The chain recombines TRBV6-9 with TRBJ2-2; no clear D. This CDR3 contains 16 residues. The germline V gene has CDR1 MNHGY and CDR2 SVAAGI. V was cut by 3 bases and J by 1 base, with 12 bases left in between. CDR3 residues: CASSYSFKRNTGELFF. Here the CDR3 DNA reads TGTGCCAGCAGTTACTCCTTCAAGCGGAACACCGGGGAGCTGTTTTTT.

The J gene is TRBJ2-1, the V gene TRBV2; the match to TRBD1 covers 8 bases. V lost 1 base to trimming and J lost 1 base; unmatched junction nucleotides: 3. The CDR3 length is 16 residues. Germline assignment: CDR1 SNHLY and CDR2 FYNNEI. CDR3 residues: CASSEDRTGSYNEQFF. The DNA of the CDR3 is TGTGCCAGCAGTGAAGACCGGACAGGGTCCTACAATGAGCAGTTCTTC. The entire variable domain, with the rest obtained from reference TRBV2 and TRBJ2-1, is as follows: EPEVTQTPSHQVTQMGQEVILRCVPISNHLYFYWYRQILGQKVEFLVSFYNNEISEKSEIFDDQFSVERPDGSNFTLKIRSTKLEDSAMYFCASSEDRTGSYNEQFFGPGTRLTVL.

This clonotype was seen a handful of times. The V gene is TRBV6-1, the J gene TRBJ2-2; TRBD1 might be the D (6 bases). The CDR3 is 15 residues long. V was shortened by 0 bases and J by 3 bases, with 8 bases between the two germline ends. The V gene's germline CDR1 is MNHNS and CDR2 SASEGT. CDR3 DNA sequence: TGTGCCAGCAGTGAAGCTTCAGGGGACACCGGGGAGCTGTTTTTT. It is translated as CASSEASGDTGELFF.

This clonotype was seen a few times. The chain employs TRBV5-1 and TRBJ2-7; D not resolved. Deletions cut 4 bases from V and 3 bases from J, with 11 bases between. Germline CDR1 is SGHRS and CDR2 is YFSETQ. This CDR3 spans 13 amino acids. CDR3 sequence (DNA): TGCGCCAGCAGCCTCGGAGAAGGCTACGAGCAGTACTTC. The encoded protein is CASSLGEGYEQYF.

Ten or more counts support this clonotype. The J gene is TRBJ2-1, the V gene TRBV3-1, with D possibly matching TRBD1 (5 bases). This CDR3 spans 12 amino acids. CDR1 and CDR2 from the germline V gene are LGHDT and YNNKEL (reference sequence). Trimming cost V 3 bases and J 8 bases, with 8 bases left between them. The CDR3 spells CASSHRVYEQFF. CDR3 bases: TGTGCCAGCAGCCACAGGGTCTATGAGCAGTTCTTC.

This clonotype was recorded many times. This chain links TRBV18 with TRBJ2-2; the D is unclear. Trimming shortened V by 1 base and J by 4 bases, and 7 bases separated the two germline ends. This CDR3 spans 14 amino acids. Germline V gene data show CDR1 as KGHSH and CDR2 as LQKENI. The CDR3 coding sequence is TGTGCCAGCTCACCACGCTCCTCCACCGGGGAGCTGTTTTTT. Translated, it gives CASSPRSSTGELFF.

The chain is built from TRBV11-1 and TRBJ1-2; 10 positions match TRBD1. Per germline, CDR1 SGHAT and CDR2 FQDESV (reference sequence). The CDR3 runs to 16 residues. The V segment lost 8 bases and the J segment 2 bases; nucleotides outside the gene matches: 11. The CDR3 is CASGGLGQGENYGYTF. The CDR3 nucleotides read TGTGCCAGCGGGGGACTAGGACAGGGGGAGAACTATGGCTACACCTTC. Filled out from reference TRBV11-1 and TRBJ1-2, the complete variable domain reads EAEVAQSPRYKITEKSQAVAFWCDPISGHATLYWYRQILGQGPELLVQFQDESVVDDSQLPKDRFSAERLKGVDSTLKIQPAELGDSAMYLCASGGLGQGENYGYTFGSGTRLTVV.

This clonotype was seen at least ten times. The genes are TRBV12-3 or TRBV12-4 and TRBJ2-5; possibly TRBD1 for D (6 bases). V dropped 5 bases and J dropped 5 bases, with 18 bases sitting between them. This CDR3 has 15 amino acids. For the CDR3, the DNA is TGTGCCAGCAGTATAGGCAGGGGACAAAGGGAGACCCAGTACTTC. Translated: CASSIGRGQRETQYF.